This record concerns one T cell receptor beta chain sequence. This specimen belongs to a study of blood T cell repertoires in COVID-19. Study overall: The United States, Italy and Spain were the sources of the acute and convalescent COVID-19 samples. Sources were T cells, B-cell-depleted T cells, or PBMCs; the material itself was cDNA or gDNA.

As processed by the authors: Reference gene primers were amplified, and this amplification served to estimate nucleated cell counts. The data were produced by immunoSEQ multiplex PCR, yet TCRdb's version contains in-frame clones alone and is incomplete. The V and J calls and clone size were taken over from that table, and D and trimming were inferred from the DNA. Of 100,000 to 150,000 clones listed, approximately 68% are singletons. Material: peripheral blood. This TCR was sampled from a woman in her seventies with acute or convalescent COVID-19.

For the CDR3, the DNA is TGTGCCAGCAGTTTCACGGGGTCTAAGCGGAGGAGCTCCTACAATGAGCAGTTCTTC. It yields the protein CASSFTGSKRRSSYNEQFF. This chain uses TRBV27 with TRBJ2-1, with TRBD2 as a possible D gene (5 bases). Deletions cut 3 bases from V and 0 bases from J, with 21 bases between. CDR3 length: 19 residues. CDR1 is MNHEY, CDR2 SMNVEV, per germline (reference sequence).